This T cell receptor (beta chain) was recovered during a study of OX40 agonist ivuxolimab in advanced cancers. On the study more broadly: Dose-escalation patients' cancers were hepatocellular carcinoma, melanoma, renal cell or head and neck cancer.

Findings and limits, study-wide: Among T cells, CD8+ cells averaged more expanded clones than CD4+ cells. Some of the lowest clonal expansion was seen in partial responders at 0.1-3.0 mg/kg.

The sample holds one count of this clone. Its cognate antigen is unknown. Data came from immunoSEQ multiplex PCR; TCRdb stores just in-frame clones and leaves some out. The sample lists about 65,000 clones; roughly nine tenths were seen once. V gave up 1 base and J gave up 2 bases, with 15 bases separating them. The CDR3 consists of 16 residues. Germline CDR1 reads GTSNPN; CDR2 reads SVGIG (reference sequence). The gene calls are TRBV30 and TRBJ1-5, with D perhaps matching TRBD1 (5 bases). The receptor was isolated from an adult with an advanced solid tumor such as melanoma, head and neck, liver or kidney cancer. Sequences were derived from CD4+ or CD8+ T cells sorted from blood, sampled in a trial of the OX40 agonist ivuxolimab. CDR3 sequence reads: CAWSGAGVGGNQPQHF. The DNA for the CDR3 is TGTGCCTGGAGTGGAGCGGGGGTTGGCGGCAATCAGCCCCAGCATTTT.